The 30 T cell receptor beta chains below come from one sample, sequenced in a study of molecular identifiers for immune sequencing clone quantification. One entry per CDR3 protein, called by TCRdb with MiXCR from the PCR reads. Here the sample spans approximately 680,000 distinct CDR3 sequences, about 25% being singletons. Sample: naive CD8+ T cells from blood, with Jurkat cell RNA spiked in. Documented subset: FACS-sorted CD8+CD4-CCR7+CD45RA+ naive T cells. These receptors originate from a human donor in good health. Some libraries in this study had Jurkat cell RNA spiked in.

V usage is TRBV19 and J usage is TRBJ2-7; 10 positions agree with TRBD1. The CDR3 totals 15 residues. The junction had 8 bases not matched to a gene; V was cut back by 5 bases and J by 4 bases. CDR1 LNHDA and CDR2 SQIVND come from the germline V gene (reference sequence). The CDR3 DNA sequence: TGTGCCAGTAGTGCTGGACAGGGGGTTGGTTACGAGCAGTACTTC. It translates to CASSAGQGVGYEQYF.

This chain uses TRBV11-1 with TRBJ2-3, with a weak D call TRBD1 (6 bases). The CDR3 is 15 residues long. Trimming took off 5 bases at V and 3 bases at J, with 15 bases between the two ends. Germline CDR1 is SGHAT and CDR2 is FQDESV (reference sequence). CDR3: CASSHQGSETDTQYF. The DNA of the CDR3 is TGTGCCAGCAGCCACCAGGGGTCTGAGACAGATACGCAGTATTTT. The variable domain in full, completed from reference TRBV11-1 and TRBJ2-3, reads EAEVAQSPRYKITEKSQAVAFWCDPISGHATLYWYRQILGQGPELLVQFQDESVVDDSQLPKDRFSAERLKGVDSTLKIQPAELGDSAMYLCASSHQGSETDTQYFGPGTRLTVL.

At least ten counts were recorded for this clonotype. The chain is built from TRBV20-1 and TRBJ2-3; 11 nucleotides agree with TRBD2. The CDR3 has 15 residues. Trimming removed 5 bases from V and 6 bases from J; junction bases left unmatched: 10. Germline V lookup: CDR1 DFQATT, CDR2 SNEGSKA (reference sequence). The CDR3 here is CSAPYTSGSVDTQYF. The DNA of the CDR3 is TGCAGTGCTCCCTATACTAGCGGGAGCGTCGATACGCAGTATTTT.

This chain links TRBV7-2 with TRBJ2-3, with TRBD2 identical over 10 bases. J lost 1 base, V lost 8 bases, and 9 bases had no gene match. Germline V gene lookup returns CDR1 SGHTA and CDR2 FQGNSA. The CDR3 is made up of 16 amino acids. CDR3 in amino acids: CASRRSGGAGTDTQYF. For the CDR3, the DNA is TGTGCCAGCCGGAGGAGCGGGGGGGCGGGCACAGATACGCAGTATTTT.

This clonotype was seen many times. The chain uses TRBV19 and TRBJ1-1; maybe TRBD1 (5 bases). This CDR3 region has 13 residues. CDR1 is LNHDA and CDR2 is SQIVND in the germline V gene (reference sequence). The V and J ends lost 4 bases and 2 bases respectively, with 8 bases between them. CDR3: CASSRQPNTEAFF. CDR3 DNA: TGTGCCAGTAGTAGACAGCCCAACACTGAAGCTTTCTTT.

Turning to this clonotype: This is likely a read error, given that the CDR3 carries no conserved phenylalanine or tryptophan at its end. V and J are TRBV10-3 and TRBJ2-1; D call uncertain. Germline CDR1 reads ENHRY; CDR2 reads SYGVKD. V was trimmed by 3 bases and J by 6 bases, leaving 3 bases between them. This CDR3 contains 11 residues. CDR3 DNA sequence: TGTGCCATCAGTGATTCCAATGAGCAGTTCTCC. Translation gives CAISDSNEQFS.

A note on this clonotype: It may be a read error: a sequence one base away is much more abundant. The V and J genes are TRBV5-1 and TRBJ2-7, with TRBD1 identical over 12 bases. Germline CDR1 reads SGHRS; CDR2 reads YFSETQ. The CDR3 contains 15 residues. The CDR3: CACSLGQGARYEQYF. The CDR3 DNA reads as TGCGCCTGCAGCTTGGGACAGGGGGCGCGCTACGAGCAGTACTTC.

This clonotype was seen a single time. J is TRBJ1-5 and V is TRBV5-3, with D possibly matching TRBD1 (5 bases). TRBV5-3 is an ORF, and what it does is uncertain. V was shortened by 10 bases and J by 5 bases, with 7 bases between the two germline ends. The CDR3 covers 10 residues. CDR3 nucleotide sequence: TGTGCCGGGGGGGATCAGCCCCAGCATTTT. This translates into CAGGDQPQHF.

Only a few counts were recorded for this clonotype. V is TRBV4-1 and J is TRBJ2-2; D is uncertain. Germline V gene data show CDR1 as MGHRA and CDR2 as YSYEKL. Trimming cost V 2 bases and J 4 bases, with 11 bases left between them. The CDR3 loop spans 15 amino acids. CDR3 DNA: TGCGCCAGCAGCCAAATAAACACGGGCACCGGGGAGCTGTTTTTT. It encodes CASSQINTGTGELFF.

A remark on this clonotype: This may come from a read error, since a much larger clone is one base off. The chain recombines TRBV2 with TRBJ1-1; D is undetermined. Germline-derived CDR1 and CDR2 are SNHLY and FYNNEI. CDR3 size: 13 residues. This CDR3 reads CTITDSINTEAFF. The CDR3 region has the DNA TGTACCATCACCGATTCCATAAACACTGAAGCTTTCTTT.

A note on this clonotype: A much larger clone lies a single base off, so this may be a read error. The CDR3 nucleotides read TGTGCCAGCAGCTCAGGATTATCGGCTAATGAAGAACTGTTTTTT. Protein sequence: CASSSGLSANEELFF. This rearrangement joins TRBV5-3 to TRBJ1-4; D is uncertain. TRBV5-3 is flagged as an ORF with uncertain function. The CDR3 sequence is 15 residues long.

This rearrangement joins TRBV27 to TRBJ2-7; D unresolved. Germline assignment: CDR1 MNHEY and CDR2 SMNVEV (reference sequence). CDR3 size: 13 residues. Trimming took 6 bases from V and 5 from J, leaving 14 bases between them. The CDR3 sequence: CASRLQVLHEQYF. The DNA of the CDR3 is TGTGCCAGCAGACTCCAGGTATTGCACGAGCAGTACTTC.

This clonotype was detected ten times or more. The chain combines TRBV13 with TRBJ1-5; D possibly corresponds to TRBD1 (6 bases). The CDR3 length is 14 residues. Germline V gives CDR1 PRHDT, CDR2 FYEKMQ (reference sequence). V was clipped by 10 bases and J by 4 bases, with 17 bases between them. DNA of the CDR3: TGTGCCACTCCCCCGACAGGTGCAAATCAGCCCCAGCATTTT. Translation: CATPPTGANQPQHF.

This clonotype was detected ten times or more. V usage is TRBV29-1 and J usage is TRBJ1-1, with D maybe TRBD1 (5 bases). This CDR3 contains 13 residues. Trimming pared 4 bases from V and 1 base from J, leaving 10 bases between. CDR1 is SQVTM and CDR2 is ANQGSEA in the germline V gene. The CDR3 DNA reads TGCAGCGTTGTAAGGCAGGGGAACACTGAAGCTTTCTTT. Its protein is CSVVRQGNTEAFF.

In DNA form, the CDR3 reads TGCAGTGCCCGAGGTCGGGTCCTGAACACTGAAGCTTTCTTT. The encoded protein is CSARGRVLNTEAFF. The chain employs TRBV20-1 and TRBJ1-1; D is undetermined. With 6 bases removed from V and 0 bases from J, the gap between germline ends came to 14 bases. Germline values: CDR1 DFQATT, CDR2 SNEGSKA (reference sequence). The CDR3 spans 14 residues.

The rearrangement links TRBV6-5 to TRBJ2-3; 7 positions agree with TRBD2. The CDR3 runs 17 residues. In germline, CDR1 is MNHEY, CDR2 SVGAGI. V dropped 0 bases and J dropped 0; count of bases not matched to a gene: 6. For the CDR3, the DNA is TGTGCCAGCAGTTACTCTTACGGGGGGACGAGCACAGATACGCAGTATTTT. It translates to CASSYSYGGTSTDTQYF.

The chain recombines TRBV2 with TRBJ1-1; tentative D call: TRBD1 (5 bases). Germline loops: CDR1 SNHLY, CDR2 FYNNEI. CDR3 length: 12 residues. V was pared by 11 bases and J by 1 base, with 11 bases between. CDR3 bases: TGTGCCGTACCGACAGCGAACACTGAAGCTTTCTTT. Translated, it gives CAVPTANTEAFF. Together with reference TRBV2 and TRBJ1-1, the CDR3 gives the full variable domain: EPEVTQTPSHQVTQMGQEVILRCVPISNHLYFYWYRQILGQKVEFLVSFYNNEISEKSEIFDDQFSVERPDGSNFTLKIRSTKLEDSAMYFCAVPTANTEAFFGQGTRLTVV.

This clonotype has at least ten counts. The rearrangement uses TRBV5-8 and TRBJ1-1, with no clear D. The CDR3 covers 13 residues. The V gene lost 0 bases and the J gene lost 8 bases, with 11 bases spanning the gap. From germline, CDR1 is SGHTS and CDR2 YDEGEE. The CDR3 DNA reads as TGTGCCAGCAGCTTGGCGACCCGCGGAGAAGCTTTCTTT. This gives the protein CASSLATRGEAFF.

The chain combines TRBV10-2 with TRBJ2-7; the D gene is possibly TRBD2 (6 bases). The germline CDR1 and CDR2 sequences are WSHSY and SAAADI. This CDR3 region has 16 residues. With 1 base removed from V and 5 bases from J, the gap between germline ends came to 18 bases. CDR3: CASSEWRGALPDEQYF. CDR3 coding DNA: TGCGCCAGCAGTGAGTGGCGGGGCGCCCTACCTGACGAGCAGTACTTC.

In this sample, this clonotype turned up many times. The chain combines TRBV27 with TRBJ2-6; D not certain. V lost 5 bases and J 1 base, leaving 6 bases between the germline ends. From germline, CDR1 is MNHEY and CDR2 SMNVEV (reference sequence). The CDR3 length is 14 residues. The CDR3 DNA sequence: TGTGCCAGCAGTGTGATGTCTGGGGCCAACGTCCTGACTTTC. This encodes CASSVMSGANVLTF.

This clonotype was seen a handful of times. The V gene is TRBV9, the J gene TRBJ2-2; D gene unclear. The CDR3 spans 16 residues. V was trimmed by 4 bases and J by 5 bases, leaving 18 bases between them. The germline V gene has CDR1 SGDLS and CDR2 YYNGEE. CDR3 amino acids: CASSYSLLRHTGELFF. Written as DNA, the CDR3 is TGTGCCAGCAGCTACTCTTTACTTCGTCATACCGGGGAGCTGTTTTTT.

The chain is built from TRBV19 and TRBJ2-5; D assignment may be TRBD1 or TRBD2 (6 bases each). Trimming shortened V by 5 bases and J by 5 bases, and 15 bases separated the two germline ends. The CDR3 spans 14 residues. Germline-derived CDR1 and CDR2 are LNHDA and SQIVND (reference sequence). This chain's CDR3 is CASSEGGIRETQYF. The CDR3 DNA reads TGTGCCAGTAGTGAGGGGGGCATACGGGAGACCCAGTACTTC.

Concerning this clonotype: An end of the junction differs from the germline gene, which may be a read error. The chain employs TRBV11-3 and TRBJ2-1, with D perhaps TRBD2 (5 bases). Germline loops: CDR1 SGHNT, CDR2 YENEEA. The CDR3 spans 13 residues. This chain's CDR3 is CASSFETGNGQFF. The CDR3 coding sequence is TGTGCCAGCAGCTTTGAGACGGGGAATGGGCAGTTCTTC. Full variable domain (missing parts from reference TRBV11-3 and TRBJ2-1): EAGVVQSPRYKIIEKKQPVAFWCNPISGHNTLYWYLQNLGQGPELLIRYENEEAVDDSQLPKDRFSAERLKGVDSTLKIQPAELGDSAVYLCASSFETGNGQFFGPGTRLTVL.

This clonotype was detected many times. This sequence joins TRBV7-2 and TRBJ2-5, with D hard to call. In germline, CDR1 is SGHTA, CDR2 FQGNSA. V was trimmed by 2 bases and J by 2 bases, leaving 18 bases between them. This CDR3 spans 17 amino acids. The CDR3 sequence: CASSLKLVYGTQETQYF. CDR3 nucleotide sequence: TGTGCCAGCAGCTTAAAATTAGTTTACGGAACACAAGAGACCCAGTACTTC. The full variable domain, with the rest looked up from reference TRBV7-2 and TRBJ2-5, is GAGVSQSPSNKVTEKGKDVELRCDPISGHTALYWYRQSLGQGLEFLIYFQGNSAPDKSGLPSDRFSAERTGGSVSTLTIQRTQQEDSAVYLCASSLKLVYGTQETQYFGPGTRLLVL.

The rearrangement uses TRBV20-1 and TRBJ2-7; unclear D gene. This CDR3 has 13 amino acids. Trimming left V 1 base short and J 2 bases short, with 9 bases between. CDR1 DFQATT and CDR2 SNEGSKA come from the germline V gene (reference sequence). The CDR3 loop is CSARGYRAYEQYF. The CDR3 nucleotides read TGCAGTGCTAGAGGTTACAGAGCCTACGAGCAGTACTTC.

This clonotype has ten or more counts. V is TRBV6-6 and J is TRBJ2-1, with 9 nucleotides matching TRBD2. The germline CDR1 and CDR2 sequences are MNHNY and SVGAGI (reference sequence). The CDR3 has 15 residues. Trimming cost V 7 bases and J 9 bases; bases outside gene matches: 13. The CDR3 DNA sequence: TGTGCCAGCAATACCGGGACTAGCAGTTTGAGTGAGCAGTTCTTC. It encodes CASNTGTSSLSEQFF.

This clonotype has just a few counts. The chain uses TRBV11-2 and TRBJ2-5, with D possibly matching TRBD2 (5 bases). V lost 5 bases to trimming and J lost 5 bases, with 18 bases between them. CDR3 length: 15 amino acids. The germline gives CDR1 SGHAT, CDR2 FQNNGV. This CDR3 reads CASSPEPGEYETQYF. The CDR3 DNA reads TGTGCCAGCAGCCCCGAACCCGGGGAATACGAGACCCAGTACTTC.

The chain employs TRBV10-3 and TRBJ2-3, with TRBD2 as a possible D gene (5 bases). The CDR3 length is 15 residues. V shed 7 bases and J shed 6 bases, with 20 bases lying between them. CDR1 and CDR2 from the germline V gene are ENHRY and SYGVKD. The CDR3 nucleotides are TGTGCCATCAAAGGGAGCCGGGTTTTGGAGGATACGCAGTATTTT. Its translation is CAIKGSRVLEDTQYF.

This clonotype was seen a handful of times. J is TRBJ2-7 and V is TRBV28; 9 nucleotides agree with TRBD1. Looked up from germline, CDR1 is MDHEN and CDR2 is SYDVKM. The trim removed 1 base at V and 0 bases at J, leaving 1 base unmatched. The CDR3 is made up of 15 amino acids. The CDR3 bases are TGTGCCAGCAGTTTATTACAGGGGGCCTCCTACGAGCAGTACTTC. Translated, it gives CASSLLQGASYEQYF.

This clonotype was picked up a small number of times. This chain links TRBV6-6 with TRBJ2-2, with 9 bases identical to TRBD2. V lost 11 bases and J lost 1; bases outside the gene matches: 2. The germline CDR1 and CDR2 sequences are MNHNY and SVGAGI (reference sequence). The CDR3 is 13 residues long. Here the CDR3 reads CAGGGVNTGELFF. The CDR3 DNA follows: TGTGCCGGCGGGGGGGTGAACACCGGGGAGCTGTTTTTT.